Listed below are T cell receptor beta chains from one sample, sequenced in a study of T-cell memory formation after mild COVID-19. Each CDR3 protein is one row after TCRdb ran MiXCR on the 5' RACE reads. The sample has some 68,000 distinct CDR3 sequences, approximately 16% seen once. The specimen sequenced was PBMCs or a T cell subset sorted from them (not recorded which). These receptors originate from an adult woman who had mild COVID-19 (a few samples of this study predate the infection). Cell type and time point are not known. The CDR3 runs from the conserved cysteine through the conserved F or W. The order of the fields is clone size, CDR3 length, D gene, V gene, J gene, CDR3 DNA, CDR3 protein. D genes are given only for firm matches. Some rows mark clone size as missing; the rest say once, few, many or name a class of expanded clone.

>-|12|-|TRBV5-1|TRBJ2-7
TGCGCCAGCAGCTATGGGACCTACGAGCAGTACTTC
CASSYGTYEQYF
>-|18|TRBD2|TRBV9|TRBJ2-2
TGTGCCAGCAGCGTAGACGGGACTAGCCCGTTGAACACCGGGGAGCTGTTTTTT
CASSVDGTSPLNTGELFF
>-|21|-|TRBV7-8|TRBJ2-7
TGTGCCAGCAGCTCCACCGTGGCGGGGACGGAGCGCCTTGGGACTTTCGACGAGCAGTACTTC
CASSSTVAGTERLGTFDEQYF
>-|16|TRBD1|TRBV7-6|TRBJ2-1
TGTGCCAGCAGCCCGGTTCCGGGACAGGACCCTAATGAGCAGTTCTTC
CASSPVPGQDPNEQFF
>few|12|-|TRBV29-1|TRBJ2-6
TGCAGCGTTGAGTCGGGCGCCAACGTCCTGACTTTC
CSVESGANVLTF
>-|14|-|TRBV18|TRBJ2-5
TGTGCCAGCTCACCACGGTCTGGGGATGAGACCCAGTACTTC
CASSPRSGDETQYF
>-|17|TRBD2|TRBV7-7|TRBJ2-1
TGTGCTAGCAGCTTAGACCCGGGACTAGCGGGATACAATGAGCAGTTCTTC
CASSLDPGLAGYNEQFF
>-|15|-|TRBV7-9|TRBJ2-7
TGTGCCAGCAGCACTACTACAGGGTTAAATGTCGAGCAGTACTTC
CASSTTTGLNVEQYF
>-|13|-|TRBV4-1|TRBJ2-7
TGCGCCAGCAGCCCTAAAATAGACGTCGAGCAGTACTTC
CASSPKIDVEQYF
>-|14|TRBD1|TRBV7-6|TRBJ2-1
TGTGCCAGCAGCTTAGGAGGGACAGTGAGTGAGCAGTTCTTC
CASSLGGTVSEQFF
>medium-sized|12|-|TRBV7-9|TRBJ2-7
TGTGCCAGCGCCGGTACTTCCTACGAGCAGTACTTC
CASAGTSYEQYF
>-|13|-|TRBV7-9|TRBJ2-3
TGTGCCAGCACCCTTGGGGGCACAGATACGCAGTATTTT
CASTLGGTDTQYF
>-|15|-|TRBV7-9|TRBJ2-3
TGTGCCAGCAGCACCGTGGGGGTACGCACAGATACGCAGTATTTT
CASSTVGVRTDTQYF
>once|18|TRBD1|TRBV9|TRBJ2-6
TGTGCCAGCAGCGTAGGACAGGGGGGGGAACACGGGGCCAACGTCCTGACTTTC
CASSVGQGGEHGANVLTF
>-|16|TRBD2|TRBV7-9|TRBJ2-1
TGTGCCAGCAGCTCGACCCGGGACTACCCAGCCAATGAGCAGTTCTTC
CASSSTRDYPANEQFF
>-|18|TRBD2|TRBV6-2/TRBV6-3|TRBJ2-3
TGTGCCAGCAGTTCCCCAACCGGACTAGCGGGGGAGGCAGATACGCAGTATTTT
CASSSPTGLAGEADTQYF
>-|16|TRBD1|TRBV9|TRBJ2-1
TGTGCCAGCAGCGTACCCAGGACAGGGGGCGTCAATGAGCAGTTCTTC
CASSVPRTGGVNEQFF
>many|10|-|TRBV29-1|TRBJ1-1
TGCAGCGTTGAGATAATTGAAGCTTTCTTT
CSVEIIEAFF
>few|14|-|TRBV29-1|TRBJ1-2
TGCAGCGCTGCAGGGACACCAACCATCTATGGCTACACCTTC
CSAAGTPTIYGYTF
>few|18|TRBD2|TRBV15|TRBJ2-3
TGTGCCACCAGCAGAGACGCGACTAGCGGGGGAGGGACAGATACGCAGTATTTT
CATSRDATSGGGTDTQYF
>few|14|-|TRBV21-1|TRBJ1-1
TGTGCCAGAAGGGGAGGAATTCCAGGCACTGAAGCTTTCTTT
CARRGGIPGTEAFF
>-|18|-|TRBV7-8|TRBJ2-3
TGTGCCAGCAGCCTCCCTAGCGAGAGAACGGCTTCCACAGATACGCAGTATTTT
CASSLPSERTASTDTQYF
>few|15|-|TRBV24-1|TRBJ2-1
TGTGCCACCAGTGACACACAGGAACCCTACAATGAGCAGTTCTTC
CATSDTQEPYNEQFF
>-|14|-|TRBV20-1|TRBJ1-2
TGCAGTGCTAGAGGCCCCGAGATCAACATTGGCTACACCTTC
CSARGPEINIGYTF
>few|13|-|TRBV7-9|TRBJ2-2
TGTGCCAGCAGCTTAATGGACACCGGGGAGCTGTTTTTT
CASSLMDTGELFF
>few|14|TRBD1|TRBV12-3/TRBV12-4|TRBJ2-1
TGTGCCAGCAGGGGGACAGCCGGATATGGTGAGCAGTTCTTC
CASRGTAGYGEQFF
>once|11|-|TRBV4-2|TRBJ2-7
TGTGCCAGCAGCCAAGGGAACGAGCAGTACTTC
CASSQGNEQYF
>few|15|TRBD2|TRBV10-3|TRBJ2-1
TGTGCCATCAGTGAGTCCCAGCGGGGCCACAATGAGCAGTTCTTC
CAISESQRGHNEQFF
>few|15|TRBD2|TRBV27|TRBJ2-7
TGTGCCAGCAGTGAGGGATGGGGACTAGGTGGGGAGCAGTACTTC
CASSEGWGLGGEQYF